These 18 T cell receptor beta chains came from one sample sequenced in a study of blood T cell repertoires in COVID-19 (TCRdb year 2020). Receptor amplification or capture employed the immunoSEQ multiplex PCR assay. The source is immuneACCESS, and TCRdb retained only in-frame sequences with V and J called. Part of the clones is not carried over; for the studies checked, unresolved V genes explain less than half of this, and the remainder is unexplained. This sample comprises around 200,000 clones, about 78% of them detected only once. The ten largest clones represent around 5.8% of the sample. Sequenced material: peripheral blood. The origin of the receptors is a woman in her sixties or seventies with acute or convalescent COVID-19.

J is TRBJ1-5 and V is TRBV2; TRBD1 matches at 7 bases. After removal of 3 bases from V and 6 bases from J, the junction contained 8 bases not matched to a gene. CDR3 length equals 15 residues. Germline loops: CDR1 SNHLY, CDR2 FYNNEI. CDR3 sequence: CASSEETGPSQPQHF. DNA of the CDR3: TGTGCCAGCAGTGAGGAGACAGGGCCAAGTCAGCCCCAGCATTTT.

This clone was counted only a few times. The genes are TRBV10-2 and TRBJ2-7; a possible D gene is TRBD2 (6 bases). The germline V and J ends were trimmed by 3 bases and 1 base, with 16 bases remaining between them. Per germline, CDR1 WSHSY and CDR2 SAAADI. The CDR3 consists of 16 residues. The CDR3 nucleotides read TGCGCCAGCAGTGACTCACCGGGACTGGGATCCTACGAGCAGTACTTC. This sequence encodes CASSDSPGLGSYEQYF.

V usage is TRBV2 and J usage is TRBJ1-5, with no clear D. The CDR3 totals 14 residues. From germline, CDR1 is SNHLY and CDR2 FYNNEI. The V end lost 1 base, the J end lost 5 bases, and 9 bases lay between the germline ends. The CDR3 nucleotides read TGTGCCAGCAGTGAAGGGACTCAAGATCAGCCCCAGCATTTT. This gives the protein CASSEGTQDQPQHF. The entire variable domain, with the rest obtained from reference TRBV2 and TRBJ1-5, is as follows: EPEVTQTPSHQVTQMGQEVILRCVPISNHLYFYWYRQILGQKVEFLVSFYNNEISEKSEIFDDQFSVERPDGSNFTLKIRSTKLEDSAMYFCASSEGTQDQPQHFGDGTRLSIL.

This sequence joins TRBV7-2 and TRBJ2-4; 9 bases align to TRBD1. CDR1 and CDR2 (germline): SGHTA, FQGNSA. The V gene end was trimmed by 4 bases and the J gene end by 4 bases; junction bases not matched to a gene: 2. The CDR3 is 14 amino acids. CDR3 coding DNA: TGTGCCAGCAGCTCCGGACAGGGGAAAAACATTCAGTACTTC. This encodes CASSSGQGKNIQYF.

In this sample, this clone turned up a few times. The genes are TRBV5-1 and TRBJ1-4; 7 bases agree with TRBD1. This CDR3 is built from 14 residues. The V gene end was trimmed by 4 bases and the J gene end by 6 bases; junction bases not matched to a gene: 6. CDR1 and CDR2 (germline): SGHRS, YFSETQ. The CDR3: CASSVTGLDEKLFF. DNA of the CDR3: TGCGCCAGCAGCGTGACAGGGTTAGATGAAAAACTGTTTTTT. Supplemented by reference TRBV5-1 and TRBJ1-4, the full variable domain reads KAGVTQTPRYLIKTRGQQVTLSCSPISGHRSVSWYQQTPGQGLQFLFEYFSETQRNKGNFPGRFSGRQFSNSRSEMNVSTLELGDSALYLCASSVTGLDEKLFFGSGTQLSVL.

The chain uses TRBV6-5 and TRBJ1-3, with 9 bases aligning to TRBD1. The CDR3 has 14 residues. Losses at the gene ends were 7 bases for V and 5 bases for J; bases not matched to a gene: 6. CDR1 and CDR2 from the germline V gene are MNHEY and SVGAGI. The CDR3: CASIRGTGRNTIYF. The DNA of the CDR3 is TGTGCCAGCATCAGAGGGACAGGGAGAAACACCATATATTTT.

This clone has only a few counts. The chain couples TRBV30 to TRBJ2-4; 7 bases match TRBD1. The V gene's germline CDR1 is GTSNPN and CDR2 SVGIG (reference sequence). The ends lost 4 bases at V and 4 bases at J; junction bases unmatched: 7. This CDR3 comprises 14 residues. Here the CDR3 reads CAWNSPGQKNIQYF. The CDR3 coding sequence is TGTGCCTGGAACTCGCCGGGACAGAAAAACATTCAGTACTTC. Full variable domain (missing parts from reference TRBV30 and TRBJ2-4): SQTIHQWPATLVQPVGSPLSLECTVEGTSNPNLYWYRQAAGRGLQLLFYSVGIGQISSEVPQNLSASRPQDRQFILSSKKLLLSDSGFYLCAWNSPGQKNIQYFGAGTRLSVL.

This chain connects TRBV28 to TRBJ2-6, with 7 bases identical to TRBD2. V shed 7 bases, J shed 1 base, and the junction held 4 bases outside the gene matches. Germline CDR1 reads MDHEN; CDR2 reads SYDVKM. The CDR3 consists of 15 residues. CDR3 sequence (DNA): TGTGCCAGCATCGGGGGAGGGTCTGGGGCCAACGTCCTGACTTTC. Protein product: CASIGGGSGANVLTF.

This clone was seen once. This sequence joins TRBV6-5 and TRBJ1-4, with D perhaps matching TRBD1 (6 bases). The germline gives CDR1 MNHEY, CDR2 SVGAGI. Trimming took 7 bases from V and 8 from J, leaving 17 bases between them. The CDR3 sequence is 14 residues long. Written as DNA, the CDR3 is TGTGCCAGCACCCCGGGGGGGCTGGGGGAAAAACTGTTTTTT. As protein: CASTPGGLGEKLFF.

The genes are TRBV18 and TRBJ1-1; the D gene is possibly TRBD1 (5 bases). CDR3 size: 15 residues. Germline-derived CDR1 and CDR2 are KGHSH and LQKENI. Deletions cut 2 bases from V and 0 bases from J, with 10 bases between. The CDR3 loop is CASSPYRGMNTEAFF. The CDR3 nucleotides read TGTGCCAGCTCACCATACCGGGGGATGAACACTGAAGCTTTCTTT.

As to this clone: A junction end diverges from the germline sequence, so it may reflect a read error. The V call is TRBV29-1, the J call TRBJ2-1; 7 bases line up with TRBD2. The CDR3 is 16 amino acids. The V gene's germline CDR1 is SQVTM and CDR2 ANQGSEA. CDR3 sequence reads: CRVEGIAGGGYNEQFF. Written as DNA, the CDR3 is TGCAGGGTTGAGGGGATAGCGGGCGGGGGTTACAATGAGCAGTTCTTC.

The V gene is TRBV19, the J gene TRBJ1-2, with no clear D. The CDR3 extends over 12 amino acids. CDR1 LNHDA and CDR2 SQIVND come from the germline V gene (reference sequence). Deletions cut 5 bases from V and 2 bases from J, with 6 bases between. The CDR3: CASSPENYGYTF. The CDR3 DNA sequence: TGTGCCAGTAGTCCGGAGAACTATGGCTACACCTTC.

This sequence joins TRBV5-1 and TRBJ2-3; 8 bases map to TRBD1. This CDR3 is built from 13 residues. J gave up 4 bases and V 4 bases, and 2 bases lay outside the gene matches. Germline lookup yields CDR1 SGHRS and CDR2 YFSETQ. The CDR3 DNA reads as TGCGCCAGCAGCATGGGACAGGCAGATACGCAGTATTTT. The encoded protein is CASSMGQADTQYF. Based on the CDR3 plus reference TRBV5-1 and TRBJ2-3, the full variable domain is KAGVTQTPRYLIKTRGQQVTLSCSPISGHRSVSWYQQTPGQGLQFLFEYFSETQRNKGNFPGRFSGRQFSNSRSEMNVSTLELGDSALYLCASSMGQADTQYFGPGTRLTVL.

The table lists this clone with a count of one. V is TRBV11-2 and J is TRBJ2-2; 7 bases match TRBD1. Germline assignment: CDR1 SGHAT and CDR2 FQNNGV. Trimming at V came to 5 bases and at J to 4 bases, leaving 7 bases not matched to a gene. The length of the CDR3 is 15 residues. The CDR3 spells CASSPGTAATGELFF. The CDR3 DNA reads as TGTGCCAGCAGCCCCGGGACAGCCGCCACCGGGGAGCTGTTTTTT.

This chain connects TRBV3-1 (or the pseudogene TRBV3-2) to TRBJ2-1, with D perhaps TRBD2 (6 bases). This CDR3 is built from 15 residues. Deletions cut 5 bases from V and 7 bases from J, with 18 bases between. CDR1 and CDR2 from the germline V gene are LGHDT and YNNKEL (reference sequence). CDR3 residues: CASSARDSPWNEQFF. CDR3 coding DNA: TGTGCCAGCAGCGCCAGGGACTCCCCGTGGAATGAGCAGTTCTTC.

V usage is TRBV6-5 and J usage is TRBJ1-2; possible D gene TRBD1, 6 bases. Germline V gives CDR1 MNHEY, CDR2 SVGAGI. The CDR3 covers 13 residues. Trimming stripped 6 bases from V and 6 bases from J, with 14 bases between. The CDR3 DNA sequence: TGTGCCAGCAGGACGGGGGGGCTCGATGGCTACACCTTC. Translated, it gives CASRTGGLDGYTF.

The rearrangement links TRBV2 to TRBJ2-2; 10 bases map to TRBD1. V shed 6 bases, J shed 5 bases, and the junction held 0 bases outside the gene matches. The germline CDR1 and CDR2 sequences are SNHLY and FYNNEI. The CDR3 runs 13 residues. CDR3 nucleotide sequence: TGTGCCAGCAGGGGACAGGGGACCGGGGAGCTGTTTTTT. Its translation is CASRGQGTGELFF.

CDR3 residues: CASSEGRKEPQHF. The CDR3 nucleotides are TGTGCCAGCAGTGAGGGCCGTAAGGAGCCCCAGCATTTT. The chain couples TRBV2 to TRBJ1-5; no firm D call. This CDR3 has 13 residues. Trimming removed 3 bases from V and 8 bases from J, with 11 bases in between. Germline CDR1 and CDR2: SNHLY and FYNNEI.